Described below is a single T cell receptor beta chain sequence and its context. The antigen is unknown. The data are from a study of a mutant IDH1 vaccine in newly diagnosed glioma. As for the study in general: Standard pretreatment was either radiotherapy, temozolomide, or, for most, radiochemotherapy with temozolomide. Notes on the study in general: Pseudoprogression seemed unlinked to shifts in top peripheral T cell clonotypes.

Method: immunoSEQ multiplex PCR; TCRdb's copy keeps in-frame clones and lacks some. The profile covers tens of thousands of clones, with 82% appearing a single time and approximately 19% taken by the ten largest. Time point of the sample: week 47, end of study. What each vaccine dose contained was 300 ug of mutant IDH1 20-mer peptide, accompanied by topical imiquimod. Each astrocytoma in the donors was new, WHO grade 3 or 4, IDH1-mutant and ATRX-lost. CDR3 size: 14 residues. V shed 6 bases and J shed 3 bases, with 14 bases lying between them. Germline-derived CDR1 and CDR2 are MNHEY and SVGAGI. This specimen was PBMCs, taken from a glioma patient whose treatment included an IDH1 peptide vaccine. This chain links TRBV6-5 with TRBJ1-2; D is unresolved. The sequence came from a man in his late teens or twenties with glioma. Some clones in this sample may be carry-over from other donors' samples. In nucleotides, the CDR3 is TGTGCCAGCAGCCAAGGGCCTCAATACTATGGCTACACCTTC. Its translation is CASSQGPQYYGYTF.